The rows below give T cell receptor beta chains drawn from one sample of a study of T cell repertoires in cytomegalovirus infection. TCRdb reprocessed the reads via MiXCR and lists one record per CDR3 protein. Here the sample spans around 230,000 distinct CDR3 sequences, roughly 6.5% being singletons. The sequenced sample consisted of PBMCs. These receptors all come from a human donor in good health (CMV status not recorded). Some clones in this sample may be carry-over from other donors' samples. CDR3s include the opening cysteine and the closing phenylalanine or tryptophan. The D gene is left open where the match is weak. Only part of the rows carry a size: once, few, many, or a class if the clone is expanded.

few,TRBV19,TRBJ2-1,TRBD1,TGTGCCAGTAGTATCGGACAGGGCTATGAGCAGTTCTTC,CASSIGQGYEQFF
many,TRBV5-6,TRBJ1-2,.,TGTGCCAGCAGCTTGACCAAGCCGGGACTCCTCATCCACTATGGCTACACCTTC,CASSLTKPGLLIHYGYTF
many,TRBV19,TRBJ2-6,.,TGTGCCAGTAGCAACGGGATCCCAAGGTCAGGGGCCAACGTCCTGACTTTC,CASSNGIPRSGANVLTF
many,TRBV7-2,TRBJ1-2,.,TGTGCCAGCAGCCTAACTCGGCCGGGAGAGGGCTACACCTTC,CASSLTRPGEGYTF
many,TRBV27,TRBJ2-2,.,TGTGCCAGCAGTTTTGAGGGGACCAGGGCAAAGCTGTTTTTT,CASSFEGTRAKLFF
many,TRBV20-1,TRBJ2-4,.,TGCAGTGCTGCCTCCCAGCCAGCCAAAAACATTCAGTACTTC,CSAASQPAKNIQYF
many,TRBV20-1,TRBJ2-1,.,TGCAGTGCTAGACAGGTTAGCTCCTACAATGAGCAGTTCTTC,CSARQVSSYNEQFF
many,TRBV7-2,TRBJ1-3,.,TGTGCCAGCAGCTTAAGGATCGCCCACTCTGGAAACACCATATATTTT,CASSLRIAHSGNTIYF
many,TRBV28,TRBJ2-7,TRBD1,TGTGCCAGCTCTCAGAGAGGGACAGAAGGTCTCGAGCAGTACTTC,CASSQRGTEGLEQYF
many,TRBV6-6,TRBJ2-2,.,TGTGCCAGCAGTTACTCAGGAGGCGGGGAGCTGTTTTTT,CASSYSGGGELFF
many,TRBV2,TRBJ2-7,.,TGTGCCAGCAGCGAACCAGGGACTGCCGGACACTACGAGCAGTACTTC,CASSEPGTAGHYEQYF
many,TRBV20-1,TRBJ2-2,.,TGCAGTGCTAGTCGGCTGGGAGCGGCCACCGGGGAGCTGTTTTTT,CSASRLGAATGELFF
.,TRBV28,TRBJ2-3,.,TGTGCCAGCAGTCTCTCGGACGGACGGGCAGATACGCAGTATTTT,CASSLSDGRADTQYF
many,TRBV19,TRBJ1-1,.,TGTGCCAGTAGTATAGTAGGCAAGACTGAAGCTTTCTTT,CASSIVGKTEAFF
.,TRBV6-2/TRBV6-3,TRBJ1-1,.,TGTGCCAGCAGTCGGGGCCACGGTGTTGAAGCTTTCTTT,CASSRGHGVEAFF
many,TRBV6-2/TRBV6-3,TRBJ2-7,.,TGTGCCAGCAGTTACACAGGGTATACCTACGAGCAGTACTTC,CASSYTGYTYEQYF
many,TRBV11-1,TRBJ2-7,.,TGTGCCAGCAGCGTTATCGGGGCCACGACCTACGAGCAGTACTTC,CASSVIGATTYEQYF
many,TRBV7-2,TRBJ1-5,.,TGTGCCAGCAGCTCCAACCACGGCAGGGCGGGCAATCAGCCCCAGCATTTT,CASSSNHGRAGNQPQHF
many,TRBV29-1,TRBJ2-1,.,TGCAGCGTTGTTTGGGGGGCAGATGAGCAGTTCTTC,CSVVWGADEQFF
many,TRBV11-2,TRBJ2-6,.,TGTGCCAGCAGCTTAGAATTTGCCTCTGGGGCCAACGTCCTGACTTTC,CASSLEFASGANVLTF
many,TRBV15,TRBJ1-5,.,TGTGCCACCAGCAGAGGGGGGGCTAGCAATCAGCCCCAGCATTTT,CATSRGGASNQPQHF
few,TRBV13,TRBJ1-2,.,TGTGCCAGCAGCTTAAGTCTCAATGGCTACACCTTC,CASSLSLNGYTF
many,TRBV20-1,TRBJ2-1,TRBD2,TGCAGTGCGGGGCCTAGCGGGGTTACCTACAATGAGCAGTTCTTC,CSAGPSGVTYNEQFF
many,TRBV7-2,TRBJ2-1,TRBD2,TGTGCCAGCAGCCATCCCGGGCGGGGGAATGAGCAGTTCTTC,CASSHPGRGNEQFF
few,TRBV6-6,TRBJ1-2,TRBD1,TGTGCCAGCAGTCCGAATGACAGGGGTCCTTACTACACCTTC,CASSPNDRGPYYTF
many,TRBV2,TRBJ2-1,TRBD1,TGTGCCAGCAGTGAGCAGACAGGGAGCTCCTACAATGAGCAGTTCTTC,CASSEQTGSSYNEQFF
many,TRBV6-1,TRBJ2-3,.,TGTGCCAGCAGTTTTGGGGGGGCCCCCACAGATACGCAGTATTTT,CASSFGGAPTDTQYF
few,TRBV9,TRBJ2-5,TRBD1,TGTGCCAGCAGCGGTGGACAGGCGGTGTTTTCAGAGACCCAGTACTTC,CASSGGQAVFSETQYF
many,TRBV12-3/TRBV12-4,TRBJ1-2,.,TGTGCCAGCAGTTCTCCCTCAGCGTTGGGGTTACATGGCTACACCTTC,CASSSPSALGLHGYTF
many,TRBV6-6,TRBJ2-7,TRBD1,TGTGCCAGCAGTTACACCCTTATCCGACAGGGGAGCTCCTACGAGCAGTACTTC,CASSYTLIRQGSSYEQYF
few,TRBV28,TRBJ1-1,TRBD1,TGTGCCAGCAGCCGACGAAGGACAGGGGACACTGAAGCTTTCTTT,CASSRRRTGDTEAFF
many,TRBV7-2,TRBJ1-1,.,TGTGCCAGCAGCTTAGACCCTTCAGAGAACACTGAAGCTTTCTTT,CASSLDPSENTEAFF
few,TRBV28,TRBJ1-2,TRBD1,TGTGCCAGCAATCATGACAGGGTGCGTGGCTACACCTTC,CASNHDRVRGYTF
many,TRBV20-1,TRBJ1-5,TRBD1,TGCAGTGCGTCAACGGGACAGGGGGATCAGCCCCAGCATTTT,CSASTGQGDQPQHF
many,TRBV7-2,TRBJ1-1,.,TGTGCCAGCAGCGCGCGACTACAGGGAACTGAAGCTTTCTTT,CASSARLQGTEAFF
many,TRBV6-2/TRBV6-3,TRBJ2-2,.,TGTGCCAGCACTGTAATACAGGTCACCGGGGAGCTGTTTTTT,CASTVIQVTGELFF
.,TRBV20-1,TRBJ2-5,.,TGCAGTGCGACCCAGACCCTTCAAGAGACCCAGTACTTC,CSATQTLQETQYF
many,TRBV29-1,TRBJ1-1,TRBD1,TGCAGCGTTTTAGGACAGGGTAGCACTGAAGCTTTCTTT,CSVLGQGSTEAFF
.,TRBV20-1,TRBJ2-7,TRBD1,TGCAGTGCTAGACTTAGGGACAGGGGGGACTCCTACGAGCAGTACTTC,CSARLRDRGDSYEQYF
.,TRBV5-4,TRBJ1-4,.,TGTGCCAGCAGCTTGATGGACTCGGGCGGTGAAAAACTGTTTTTT,CASSLMDSGGEKLFF
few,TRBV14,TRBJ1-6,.,TGTGCCAGCTCCCCTTACCCCGGGACGCCAAAGGGGGGATCACCCCTCCACTTT,CASSPYPGTPKGGSPLHF
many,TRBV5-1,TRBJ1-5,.,TGCGCCAGCAGCTTGGAGGCGGGGGTCGGCAATCAGCCCCAGCATTTT,CASSLEAGVGNQPQHF
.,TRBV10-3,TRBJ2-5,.,TGTGCCATCAGTAGGACAGACCAAGAGACCCAGTACTTC,CAISRTDQETQYF
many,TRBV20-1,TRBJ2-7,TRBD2,TGCAGTGCTATGCCGGGACTAGCGGGGTACGAGCAGTACTTC,CSAMPGLAGYEQYF
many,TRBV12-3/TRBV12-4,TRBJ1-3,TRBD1,TGTGCCAGCAGTTTAAATATAGGGGGCTATTCTGGAAACACCATATATTTT,CASSLNIGGYSGNTIYF
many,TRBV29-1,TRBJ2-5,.,TGCAGCGTTGAAATTAGGGGAACCCAGTACTTC,CSVEIRGTQYF
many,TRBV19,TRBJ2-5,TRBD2,TGTGCCAGTAAAGCGACTAGCGGTAAAGAGACCCAGTACTTC,CASKATSGKETQYF
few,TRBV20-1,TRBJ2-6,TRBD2,TGCAGTGCTAGTCCAGCGGGAGTTCGAATCTCTGGGGCCAACGTCCTGACTTTC,CSASPAGVRISGANVLTF
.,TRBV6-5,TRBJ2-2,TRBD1,TGTGCCAGCTCTCAATACAGGGGTAACGCCGGGGAGCTGTTTTTT,CASSQYRGNAGELFF
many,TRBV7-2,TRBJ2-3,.,TGTGCCAGCAGCCCTATGAACACAGATACGCAGTATTTT,CASSPMNTDTQYF
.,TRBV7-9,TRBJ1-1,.,TGTGCCAGCAGCTACGAACGGTACACTGAAGCTTTCTTT,CASSYERYTEAFF
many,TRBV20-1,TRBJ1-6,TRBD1,TGCAGTGCTAGATTCTGGGACAGGGAGAGGTCACCCCTCCACTTT,CSARFWDRERSPLHF
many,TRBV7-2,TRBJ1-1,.,TGTGCCAGCAGCAAGGGGGGGGCGTTGGGCACCGAAGCTTTCTTT,CASSKGGALGTEAFF
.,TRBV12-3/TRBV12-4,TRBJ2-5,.,TGTGCCAGCAGTCCGTCTCGACTGGGCTCGGGGACCCAGTACTTC,CASSPSRLGSGTQYF
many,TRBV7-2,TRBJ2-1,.,TGTGCCAGCAGCTTATCCAGGGAATGGAATGAGCAGTTCTTC,CASSLSREWNEQFF
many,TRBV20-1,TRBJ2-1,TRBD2,TGCAGTGCCCCGATGACGGGGGGACCCTACAATGAGCAGTTCTTC,CSAPMTGGPYNEQFF